This is a list of T cell receptor beta chains from one sample in a study of blood T cell repertoires in COVID-19. Measured with immunoSEQ multiplex PCR; TCRdb has only the in-frame clones, and not every one. The sample includes 130,000 to 150,000 clones, about four fifths of them seen just once. Input material: peripheral blood. The receptor set was obtained from a human donor with acute or convalescent COVID-19. The donor label of this sample is uncertain. The CDR3 runs from the conserved cysteine through the conserved F or W. The order of the fields is clone size, CDR3 length, D gene, J gene, V gene, CDR3 protein, CDR3 DNA. A D gene is named only where the DNA matches it firmly. Expanded clones are given a class, and other clones once, few, many or no size at all.

size: NA; length: 17; D: TRBD2; J: TRBJ2-5; V: TRBV4-1; CDR3: CASSQGEGLAGEETQYF; DNA: TGCGCCAGCAGCCAAGGGGAAGGACTAGCGGGGGAAGAGACCCAGTACTTC
size: once; length: 15; D: TRBD1; J: TRBJ1-2; V: TRBV7-9; CDR3: CASSLGDRPNYGYTF; DNA: TGTGCCAGCAGCTTAGGGGACAGGCCTAACTATGGCTACACCTTC
size: NA; length: 15; D: NA; J: TRBJ2-7; V: TRBV11-2; CDR3: CASSLEWRGPYEQYF; DNA: TGTGCCAGCAGCTTAGAATGGCGGGGACCCTACGAGCAGTACTTC
size: NA; length: 14; D: NA; J: TRBJ1-1; V: TRBV6-5; CDR3: CASSFPGRGTEAFF; DNA: TGTGCCAGCAGTTTTCCAGGCCGAGGGACTGAAGCTTTCTTT
size: NA; length: 13; D: NA; J: TRBJ1-5; V: TRBV7-9; CDR3: CASSLVTGQPQHF; DNA: TGTGCCAGCAGCTTAGTTACGGGGCAGCCCCAGCATTTT
size: NA; length: 16; D: TRBD1; J: TRBJ2-7; V: TRBV5-1; CDR3: CASSLAGDRGLYEQYF; DNA: TGCGCCAGCAGCTTGGCTGGGGACAGGGGGCTGTACGAGCAGTACTTC
size: NA; length: 14; D: TRBD1; J: TRBJ1-6; V: TRBV6-5; CDR3: CASTLGQGGSPLHF; DNA: TGTGCCAGCACCCTCGGACAGGGAGGTTCACCCCTCCACTTT
size: NA; length: 16; D: TRBD1; J: TRBJ1-3; V: TRBV9; CDR3: CASRPAGTGAGNTIYF; DNA: TGTGCCAGCAGACCCGCCGGGACAGGGGCTGGAAACACCATATATTTT
size: NA; length: 18; D: TRBD1; J: TRBJ1-2; V: TRBV14; CDR3: CASSQDGGQSFFYGSYTF; DNA: TGTGCCAGCAGCCAAGATGGGGGACAGTCCTTCTTCTATGGGAGCTACACCTTC
size: NA; length: 14; D: NA; J: TRBJ1-3; V: TRBV4-1; CDR3: CASSHTSSGNTIYF; DNA: TGCGCCAGCAGCCACACCAGCTCTGGAAACACCATATATTTT
size: NA; length: 16; D: TRBD1; J: TRBJ1-2; V: TRBV19; CDR3: CASSILLGTGEDGYTF; DNA: TGTGCCAGTAGTATTTTACTCGGGACAGGGGAGGATGGCTACACCTTC
size: NA; length: 15; D: TRBD1; J: TRBJ1-1; V: TRBV6-5; CDR3: CASSPQDRVDTEAFF; DNA: TGTGCCAGCAGTCCCCAGGACAGGGTGGACACTGAAGCTTTCTTT
size: NA; length: 15; D: NA; J: TRBJ1-1; V: TRBV10-1; CDR3: CASSETPDKDTEAFF; DNA: TGCGCCAGCAGTGAGACCCCCGACAAAGACACTGAAGCTTTCTTT
size: NA; length: 13; D: NA; J: TRBJ1-1; V: TRBV6-4; CDR3: CASSSQEGTEAFF; DNA: TGTGCCAGCAGTTCACAGGAGGGCACTGAAGCTTTCTTT
size: few; length: 13; D: NA; J: TRBJ1-5; V: TRBV11-2; CDR3: CASSLDRAQPQHF; DNA: TGTGCCAGCAGCTTAGACAGGGCTCAGCCCCAGCATTTT
size: once; length: 16; D: TRBD1; J: TRBJ2-3; V: TRBV24-1; CDR3: CATSDTDRGSPDTQYF; DNA: TGTGCCACCAGTGACACCGACAGGGGGAGTCCAGATACGCAGTATTTT
size: NA; length: 13; D: NA; J: TRBJ1-5; V: TRBV19; CDR3: CASSWRNNQPQHF; DNA: TGTGCCAGTAGTTGGCGGAACAATCAGCCCCAGCATTTT
size: NA; length: 13; D: NA; J: TRBJ1-5; V: TRBV5-6; CDR3: CASSLRGFQPQHF; DNA: TGTGCCAGCAGCTTGCGGGGTTTCCAGCCCCAGCATTTT
size: few; length: 14; D: NA; J: TRBJ1-1; V: TRBV2; CDR3: CASSEGRGNTEAFF; DNA: TGTGCCAGCAGTGAAGGCAGGGGGAACACTGAAGCTTTCTTT
size: NA; length: 15; D: NA; J: TRBJ2-1; V: TRBV7-7; CDR3: CASSLERASYNEQFF; DNA: TGTGCCAGCAGCTTAGAGAGGGCTTCCTACAATGAGCAGTTCTTC
size: NA; length: 15; D: TRBD1; J: TRBJ1-2; V: TRBV5-1; CDR3: CASKKGRGLQYGYTF; DNA: TGCGCCAGCAAAAAGGGCAGGGGGCTTCAATATGGCTACACCTTC
size: NA; length: 13; D: NA; J: TRBJ2-3; V: TRBV6-5; CDR3: CASSRVAADTQYF; DNA: TGTGCCAGCAGTAGAGTAGCCGCAGATACGCAGTATTTT
size: NA; length: 15; D: TRBD1; J: TRBJ1-1; V: TRBV6-4; CDR3: CAITGDPGMNTEAFF; DNA: TGTGCCATTACAGGGGACCCGGGGATGAACACTGAAGCTTTCTTT
size: NA; length: 15; D: TRBD1; J: TRBJ2-7; V: TRBV5-6; CDR3: CASSPEQGNRNEQYF; DNA: TGTGCCAGCAGCCCAGAACAGGGGAATAGGAACGAGCAGTACTTC
size: NA; length: 15; D: TRBD1; J: TRBJ1-5; V: TRBV15; CDR3: CATSSHRTGDQPQHF; DNA: TGTGCCACCAGCAGCCACAGGACAGGGGATCAGCCCCAGCATTTT
size: once; length: 14; D: NA; J: TRBJ2-3; V: TRBV5-6; CDR3: CASSLGNRADTQYF; DNA: TGTGCCAGCAGCTTGGGGAACAGGGCAGATACGCAGTATTTT
size: NA; length: 14; D: TRBD1; J: TRBJ2-3; V: TRBV3-1/TRBV3-2; CDR3: CASSPGQGADTQYF; DNA: TGTGCCAGCAGCCCGGGACAGGGTGCAGATACGCAGTATTTT
size: NA; length: 12; D: NA; J: TRBJ1-2; V: TRBV6-5; CDR3: CATVTGSNGYTF; DNA: TGTGCCACCGTGACAGGATCAAATGGCTACACCTTC
size: NA; length: 20; D: TRBD1; J: TRBJ1-6; V: TRBV18; CDR3: CASSPLGQGVGHSYNSPLHF; DNA: TGTGCCAGCTCGCCCCTGGGACAGGGGGTAGGACACTCCTATAATTCACCCCTCCACTTT
size: few; length: 16; D: TRBD1; J: TRBJ1-4; V: TRBV2; CDR3: CASSYLTGATNEKLFF; DNA: TGTGCCAGCAGTTACTTAACAGGGGCGACTAATGAAAAACTGTTTTTT
size: NA; length: 13; D: NA; J: TRBJ1-1; V: TRBV6-5; CDR3: CASSYSTNTEAFF; DNA: TGTGCCAGCAGTTACTCGACTAACACTGAAGCTTTCTTT
size: NA; length: 17; D: TRBD1; J: TRBJ1-1; V: TRBV2; CDR3: CASSHTGASLLDTEAFF; DNA: TGTGCCAGCAGTCACACAGGGGCGTCACTTTTAGACACTGAAGCTTTCTTT
size: NA; length: 14; D: NA; J: TRBJ1-2; V: TRBV5-1; CDR3: CASSLGGTGRSYTF; DNA: TGCGCCAGCAGCCTGGGGGGGACCGGGAGGAGCTACACCTTC
size: few; length: 13; D: TRBD2; J: TRBJ2-7; V: TRBV11-2; CDR3: CASMTSGWDEQYF; DNA: TGTGCCAGCATGACTAGCGGGTGGGACGAGCAGTACTTC
size: once; length: 13; D: NA; J: TRBJ1-6; V: TRBV18; CDR3: CASSPDRNSPLHF; DNA: TGTGCCAGCTCACCGGACAGAAATTCACCCCTCCACTTT
size: NA; length: 11; D: NA; J: TRBJ1-2; V: TRBV12-3/TRBV12-4; CDR3: CASSRPGGYTF; DNA: TGTGCCAGCAGTCGACCGGGAGGCTACACCTTC
size: few; length: 19; D: TRBD2; J: TRBJ2-1; V: TRBV5-1; CDR3: CASDSSGTSGGSSYNEQFF; DNA: TGCGCCAGCGATTCTTCCGGGACTAGCGGGGGTAGCTCCTACAATGAGCAGTTCTTC
size: NA; length: 14; D: TRBD1; J: TRBJ1-2; V: TRBV7-9; CDR3: CASRRLGGNYGYTF; DNA: TGTGCCAGCAGACGCTTAGGGGGCAACTATGGCTACACCTTC
size: NA; length: 15; D: NA; J: TRBJ1-1; V: TRBV6-5; CDR3: CASSLRGASNTEAFF; DNA: TGTGCCAGCTCCCTACGGGGGGCCTCGAACACTGAAGCTTTCTTT
size: NA; length: 16; D: TRBD1; J: TRBJ1-5; V: TRBV18; CDR3: CASSPQDRGSNQPQHF; DNA: TGTGCCAGCTCACCACAAGACAGGGGCTCAAATCAGCCCCAGCATTTT
size: NA; length: 16; D: NA; J: TRBJ2-3; V: TRBV3-1/TRBV3-2; CDR3: CASSQAGRGASDTQYF; DNA: TGTGCCAGCAGCCAAGCCGGTCGGGGGGCCTCAGATACGCAGTATTTT
size: NA; length: 13; D: NA; J: TRBJ2-1; V: TRBV11-2; CDR3: CASSRYGGNEQFF; DNA: TGTGCCAGCAGTCGTTACGGGGGAAATGAGCAGTTCTTC
size: many; length: 14; D: NA; J: TRBJ2-2; V: TRBV27; CDR3: CASSLWTNTGELFF; DNA: TGTGCCAGCAGTTTATGGACAAACACCGGGGAGCTGTTTTTT
size: NA; length: 18; D: TRBD2; J: TRBJ2-1; V: TRBV24-1; CDR3: CATSGAASGGPSYNEQFF; DNA: TGTGCCACCAGTGGGGCGGCTAGCGGGGGTCCAAGCTACAATGAGCAGTTCTTC
size: NA; length: 11; D: NA; J: TRBJ2-1; V: TRBV7-9; CDR3: CASSPQVQQFF; DNA: TGTGCCAGCAGCCCCCAGGTACAGCAGTTCTTC
size: NA; length: 14; D: TRBD1; J: TRBJ1-2; V: TRBV24-1; CDR3: CATSDLAQGGGYTF; DNA: TGTGCCACCAGTGATTTAGCACAGGGGGGCGGCTACACCTTC
size: NA; length: 13; D: TRBD1; J: TRBJ2-7; V: TRBV3-1/TRBV3-2; CDR3: CASSPGQSYEQYF; DNA: TGTGCCAGCAGCCCGGGACAGTCCTACGAGCAGTACTTC
size: NA; length: 19; D: TRBD2; J: TRBJ2-1; V: TRBV2; CDR3: CASSVLGTSGGKGSNEQFF; DNA: TGTGCCAGCAGCGTACTTGGGACTAGCGGGGGGAAAGGCAGCAATGAGCAGTTCTTC
size: few; length: 16; D: TRBD2; J: TRBJ2-3; V: TRBV7-2; CDR3: CASSLDRSGGADTQYF; DNA: TGTGCCAGCAGCTTAGACAGGAGCGGGGGGGCAGATACGCAGTATTTT
size: NA; length: 13; D: NA; J: TRBJ1-1; V: TRBV6-5; CDR3: CASSYSRKNQAFF; DNA: TGTGCCAGCAGTTATTCGCGCAAAAATCAAGCTTTCTTT
size: NA; length: 16; D: NA; J: TRBJ1-4; V: TRBV6-2/TRBV6-3; CDR3: CASSSARGYGGYRLFF; DNA: TGTGCCAGCAGTTCCGCGAGAGGATACGGAGGTTATAGACTGTTTTTT
size: few; length: 15; D: NA; J: TRBJ1-1; V: TRBV24-1; CDR3: CATSATTGPNTEAFF; DNA: TGTGCCACCAGTGCCACGACAGGTCCCAACACTGAAGCTTTCTTT